This T cell receptor beta chain stems from a study of tumor-infiltrating lymphocytes in primary liver carcinoma. This clonotype was counted at least ten times. Its antigen is unknown. The template, 500 ng total RNA, yielded TCR beta cDNA made with a constant-region primer. Libraries covering TCR beta were generated through three nested multiplex PCR rounds (using a slightly modified ARM-PCR). For approximately 10 cycles apiece, the opening two PCR rounds ran with TRBV1-TRBV30 forward primers and a C-beta reverse primer. TCRdb re-called the multiplex PCR reads through MiXCR, storing one row per CDR3 protein. The data show over 100,000 distinct CDR3 sequences, approximately 68% seen once. Findings and limits, study-wide: Tumor-adjacent and tumor-blood pairs overlapped less than tumor region pairs did. The study found a significantly higher top-250-clone fraction in tumors than in blood (p = 0.039).

The CDR3 spans 13 residues. V was shortened by 3 bases and J by 2 bases, with 2 bases between the two germline ends. The 20-30 mg bulk tissue piece was not sorted before simultaneous RNA and DNA extraction. No patient had received treatment, and all had chronic HBV infection. The receptor comes from a woman aged 55-69 years with primary liver carcinoma and hepatitis B virus infection. Sequencing used tumor-adjacent normal liver tissue. The gene calls are TRBV12-3 or TRBV12-4 and TRBJ2-6; D remains ambiguous. CDR3 loop: CASSFAGANVLTF. For the CDR3, the DNA is TGTGCCAGCAGTTTTGCTGGGGCCAACGTCCTGACTTTC.